The 7 T cell receptor beta chains in this list originate from one sample, sequenced in a study of blood T cells in healthy people across ages. Alongside a J-beta primer mix, a sample-barcoded 5' primer served in a second PCR lasting about 6 to 12 cycles. Via MiXCR, TCRdb re-called the 5' RACE reads, giving one row per CDR3 protein. The sample has approximately 850,000 distinct CDR3 sequences; roughly 44% are singletons. Input material: blood. These receptors came from a man in his fifties or sixties in good health.

The V call is TRBV4-3, the J call TRBJ2-2; D remains ambiguous. V dropped 5 bases and J dropped 6 bases, with 7 bases sitting between them. Germline CDR1 reads LGHNA; CDR2 reads YSLEER. CDR3 size: 12 residues. CDR3 amino acids: CASSSRPGELFF. The CDR3 DNA follows: TGCGCCAGCAGCTCCCGACCCGGGGAGCTGTTTTTT.

This clonotype has just one count. The rearrangement links TRBV20-1 to TRBJ2-1, with D uncertain. There are 15 residues in the CDR3. CDR1 and CDR2 from the germline V gene are DFQATT and SNEGSKA (reference sequence). V lost 3 bases, J lost 4 bases, and 16 bases lay in between. The CDR3 DNA reads as TGCAGTGCTAGTATCACCCGAGGTGGATACAATGAGCAGTTCTTC. It codes for CSASITRGGYNEQFF.

Here the CDR3 reads CAISVATAKETQYF. The CDR3 DNA reads TGTGCCATCAGTGTGGCGACAGCCAAGGAGACCCAGTACTTC. V and J are TRBV10-3 and TRBJ2-5, with D maybe TRBD1 (5 bases). Trimming removed 4 bases at V and 5 bases at J, with 14 bases between. The CDR3 runs to 14 residues. The germline CDR1 and CDR2 sequences are ENHRY and SYGVKD.

CDR3 sequence: CASSLTSGGPTGTDTQYF. CDR3 DNA: TGTGCCAGCAGTCTCACTAGCGGGGGACCGACTGGCACAGATACGCAGTATTTT. The rearrangement links TRBV6-1 to TRBJ2-3, with TRBD2 matching over 11 bases. The V and J ends lost 5 bases and 1 base, in that order; junction bases with no gene match: 11. Per germline, CDR1 MNHNS and CDR2 SASEGT. The CDR3 extends over 18 amino acids.

This clonotype is a singleton in its sample. Germline is not matched at one junction end, which may reflect a read error. The chain links TRBV20-1 to TRBJ2-6; TRBD1 aligns across 8 bases. The CDR3 consists of 17 residues. Germline V gene lookup returns CDR1 DFQATT and CDR2 SNEGSKA (reference sequence). The CDR3, as DNA: TGCAGTGTGGCAGGCGGGACAGGAAACTCTGGGGCCGACGTCCTGACTTTC. This sequence encodes CSVAGGTGNSGADVLTF.

V usage is TRBV20-1 and J usage is TRBJ1-5; D is undetermined. With 3 bases removed from V and 3 bases from J, the gap between germline ends came to 18 bases. The CDR3 spans 16 residues. Germline CDR1 DFQATT, CDR2 SNEGSKA (reference sequence). This CDR3 is CSASREGRRNNQPQHF. CDR3 bases: TGCAGTGCTAGTCGTGAAGGCCGCCGGAACAATCAGCCCCAGCATTTT.

This clonotype has only a few counts. The genes are TRBV7-9 and TRBJ2-1; 9 bases are shared with TRBD1. This CDR3 has 17 residues. Germline assignment: CDR1 SEHNR and CDR2 FQNEAQ (reference sequence). Trimming removed 5 bases from V and 4 bases from J; junction bases left unmatched: 12. The CDR3 DNA reads as TGTGCCAGCAGCCCCAACACCGGGACAGGGAAGTACAATGAGCAGTTCTTC. Protein product: CASSPNTGTGKYNEQFF.